The entry below describes one T cell receptor beta chain. The sample comes from a study of control samples from healthy donors and cancer patients. Generated by immunoSEQ multiplex PCR, the TCRdb table keeps only in-frame clones and is missing some. The table records about 160,000 clones, 85% to 95% of them present only once. The source is a woman in her thirties or forties in good health. Source material: blood.

The CDR3 DNA reads TGTGCCAGCAGTCGACAGGGGTCTCAGCCCCAGCATTTT. Its protein is CASSRQGSQPQHF. The rearrangement uses TRBV6-2 or TRBV6-3 and TRBJ1-5; 8 bases are shared with TRBD1. V shed 5 bases and J 6 bases; nucleotides not matched to a gene: 3. The CDR3 totals 13 residues. Germline V CDR1 and CDR2: MNHEY, SVGEGT.